A selection of T cell receptor beta chains follows, all from one sample in a study of long-term antiretroviral therapy in people with HIV. The assay was immunoSEQ multiplex PCR, and TCRdb's table has in-frame clones only and misses some. The sample consists of about 21,000 clones, roughly 84% of them appearing once. This material consisted of unsorted PBMCs, taken at the start of antiretroviral therapy. The receptors stem from a man aged 50-60 years with HIV. Each CDR3 is given without its conserved first and last residue.

v_gene	j_gene	CDR3aa
TRBV6-5	TRBJ1-1	ASSYERNTEAF
TRBV6-5	TRBJ2-1	ASSYLGGNEQF
TRBV5-1	TRBJ2-3	ASTQDVWGNTQY
TRBV7-3	TRBJ1-2	ASSPQDRAGDYGYT
TRBV20-1	TRBJ1-6	SALRDSPLH
TRBV18	TRBJ1-6	ASSAGEATPLH
TRBV4-3	TRBJ2-7	ASSLDRGSSREQY
TRBV7-9	TRBJ2-2	ASSVAGATGELF
TRBV6-5	TRBJ2-1	ASSFRTVTTYNEQF
TRBV6-1	TRBJ1-6	ASSEVGQGDNSPLH
TRBV7-2	TRBJ1-5	ASSIRTGDNQPQH
TRBV18	TRBJ2-6	ASSHQETVNSGANVLT
TRBV5-1	TRBJ2-7	ASSLNRLTYEQY
TRBV19	TRBJ2-1	ASSIALAGVNEQF
TRBV27	TRBJ1-5	ASSLSGSNQPQH
TRBV2	TRBJ1-3	ASRLRVLGNTIY
TRBV29-1	TRBJ1-5	SVGAGPNQPQH
TRBV6-6	TRBJ2-7	ASSYGPGRAYEQY
TRBV28	TRBJ1-1	ASSLGRGRGGTEAF
TRBV7-8	TRBJ2-7	ASAPLRGANEQY
TRBV5-8	TRBJ2-1	ASSLVPLTLNSYNEQF
TRBV29-1	TRBJ1-1	SVEAGQLGTEAF
TRBV10-3	TRBJ2-1	AIAGASYNEQF
TRBV5-8	TRBJ2-3	ASSFDPGQVEDTQY
TRBV2	TRBJ2-1	AKVAGRSYNEQF
TRBV4-1	TRBJ1-1	ASSSWTGDTEAF
TRBV6-5	TRBJ1-1	ASSYGHLNTEAF